This TCR beta chain was retrieved from a study of sequential checkpoint blockade in melanoma. Overall study: Arm A got nivolumab then ipilimumab; arm B the reverse, 1:1.

Here immunoSEQ multiplex PCR was the method, and the copy in TCRdb shows in-frame clones only, minus some. The sample lists about 22,000 clones; 70% to 90% were seen once. Documented treatment: randomized to nivolumab then ipilimumab (arm A) or the reverse (arm B). There are 15 residues in the CDR3. Per germline, CDR1 SEHNR and CDR2 FQNEAQ (reference sequence). V gave up 6 bases and J gave up 10 bases; unmatched junction bases: 7. Specimen: CD8+ T cells sorted from blood (inferred from file names), collected from a patient given nivolumab and ipilimumab in sequence. The V gene is TRBV7-9, the J gene TRBJ2-1; 15 nucleotides line up with TRBD2. The clonotype originates from a human donor with melanoma. The CDR3 is CASSVSGTSGGEQFF. In nucleotides, the CDR3 is TGTGCCAGCAGTGTCTCCGGGACTAGCGGGGGGGAGCAGTTCTTC.